A selection of T cell receptor beta chains follows, all from one sample in a study of T cells in Graves' hyperthyroidism and ophthalmopathy. TCRdb re-called the multiplex PCR reads with MiXCR, one entry per CDR3 protein. The table lists 110,000 to 150,000 distinct CDR3 sequences, about 20% of them singletons. Sequenced sample: blood. Source of these receptors: a woman between 45 and 60 years old with Graves' hyperthyroidism that later progressed to Graves' ophthalmopathy. The CDR3 runs from the conserved cysteine through the conserved F or W. A D gene is named only where the DNA matches it firmly. Clone sizes are given selectively: once, few, many, or a class where the clone is expanded.

v_gene	j_gene	d_gene	abundance	CDR3aa	CDR3nt
TRBV29-1	TRBJ2-5	-	few	CSVDRGAETQYF	TGCAGCGTTGACCGGGGGGCAGAGACCCAGTACTTC
TRBV7-9	TRBJ2-7	-	-	CASNLEGNYEQYF	TGTGCCAGCAACTTAGAGGGCAACTACGAGCAGTACTTC
TRBV28	TRBJ2-6	-	-	CASRRLGSGANVLTF	TGTGCCAGCAGAAGGTTGGGGTCTGGGGCCAACGTCCTGACTTTC
TRBV30	TRBJ1-5	TRBD1	-	CAWSVTGGNQPQHF	TGTGCCTGGAGTGTTACAGGGGGCAATCAGCCCCAGCATTTT
TRBV7-9	TRBJ1-2	TRBD1	-	CASSSRSSTTGGRDGYTF	TGTGCCAGCAGCTCACGCTCATCAACCACAGGGGGCAGGGATGGCTACACCTTC
TRBV13	TRBJ1-3	-	-	CASSFWGPGNTIYF	TGTGCCAGCAGCTTCTGGGGTCCTGGAAACACCATATATTTT
TRBV4-2	TRBJ2-7	TRBD1	-	CASSQGGGARYEQYF	TGTGCCAGCAGCCAAGGAGGGGGCGCGCGCTACGAGCAGTACTTC
TRBV20-1	TRBJ1-1	-	once	CSARGAGNTEAFF	TGCAGTGCTAGGGGGGCGGGGAACACTGAAGCTTTCTTT
TRBV3-1	TRBJ1-5	-	many	CASSQGGTQPQHF	TGTGCCAGCAGCCAAGGCGGGACTCAGCCCCAGCATTTT
TRBV20-1	TRBJ2-5	-	few	CSARERVETQYF	TGCAGTGCTAGAGAACGGGTAGAGACCCAGTACTTC
TRBV19	TRBJ1-2	-	-	CASSIKQNYGYTF	TGTGCCAGTAGTATAAAACAGAACTATGGCTACACCTTC
TRBV4-1	TRBJ1-2	-	many	CASSQAATVVQYGYTF	TGCGCCAGCAGCCAAGCAGCCACAGTAGTTCAATATGGCTACACCTTC
TRBV5-4	TRBJ2-2	-	few	CASRGTGGGTTSGTPANTGELFF	TGTGCCAGCAGAGGAACAGGGGGAGGAACGACTAGCGGAACACCCGCGAACACCGGGGAGCTGTTTTTT
TRBV6-1	TRBJ2-1	-	few	CASSGGAGGSYNEQFF	TGTGCCAGCAGTGGGGGGGCAGGGGGCTCCTACAATGAGCAGTTCTTC
TRBV28	TRBJ2-3	TRBD1	many	CASKKWGQGKDTQYF	TGTGCCAGCAAGAAGTGGGGACAGGGGAAAGATACGCAGTATTTT
TRBV29-1	TRBJ1-1	-	many	CSVGGTGLYEAFF	TGCAGCGTTGGTGGGACGGGACTTTATGAAGCTTTCTTT
TRBV10-3	TRBJ1-2	-	-	CAISPDVYYGYTF	TGTGCCATCAGTCCGGATGTGTACTATGGCTACACCTTC
TRBV6-1	TRBJ1-5	-	-	CASTWTDNSNQPQHF	TGTGCCAGCACGTGGACAGACAATAGCAATCAGCCCCAGCATTTT
TRBV30	TRBJ2-1	-	many	CAWSGSGAEFYSYNEQFF	TGTGCCTGGAGTGGTTCGGGAGCCGAGTTTTACTCCTACAATGAGCAGTTCTTC
TRBV28	TRBJ2-7	TRBD2	many	CASSRLAGTYEQYF	TGTGCCAGCAGCAGACTAGCGGGAACCTACGAGCAGTACTTC
TRBV19	TRBJ2-6	-	few	CASSSGTISGANVLTF	TGTGCCAGTAGTAGCGGGACAATTTCTGGGGCCAACGTCCTGACTTTC
TRBV6-2/TRBV6-3	TRBJ2-6	-	-	CASRTGTSGANVLTF	TGTGCCAGCAGAACAGGGACCTCTGGGGCCAACGTCCTGACTTTC
TRBV5-6	TRBJ2-7	-	-	CASSLNQGLLREQYF	TGTGCCAGCAGCTTGAATCAGGGTCTTCTGCGGGAGCAGTACTTC
TRBV20-1	TRBJ2-7	-	many	CSASGSKIHEQYF	TGCAGTGCTAGCGGGAGTAAAATCCACGAGCAGTACTTC
TRBV7-2	TRBJ2-1	TRBD1	-	CASSSGTGINEQFF	TGTGCCAGCAGCTCCGGGACAGGGATTAATGAGCAGTTCTTC
TRBV2	TRBJ1-2	-	many	CASSERDFGYTF	TGTGCCAGCAGTGAACGGGATTTCGGCTACACCTTC
TRBV9	TRBJ2-3	TRBD2	many	CASSVGTSGRGDTQYF	TGTGCCAGCAGCGTAGGGACTAGCGGGAGAGGGGATACGCAGTATTTT
TRBV30	TRBJ1-2	-	many	CAASRDYGYTF	TGTGCCGCCTCCCGGGATTATGGCTACACCTTC
TRBV5-1	TRBJ1-2	-	many	CASSLGVVGAEGYTF	TGCGCCAGCAGCTTGGGAGTTGTGGGGGCGGAAGGCTACACCTTC
TRBV9	TRBJ1-1	-	many	CASSVLGNTEAFF	TGTGCCAGCAGCGTCCTCGGGAACACTGAAGCTTTCTTT
TRBV20-1	TRBJ2-7	TRBD1	few	CSASSTGADLPFSYEQYF	TGCAGTGCCAGCTCTACAGGGGCCGATCTACCTTTCTCCTACGAGCAGTACTTC
TRBV3-1	TRBJ1-6	-	many	CASSHGSRSPLHF	TGTGCCAGCAGCCATGGAAGTCGGTCACCCCTCCACTTT
TRBV7-9	TRBJ1-2	-	many	CASSFGMEHYGYTF	TGTGCCAGCAGCTTCGGCATGGAACACTATGGCTACACCTTC
TRBV11-2	TRBJ1-5	-	many	CASSLGSVNQPQHF	TGTGCCAGCAGCTTAGGATCGGTAAATCAGCCCCAGCATTTT
TRBV28	TRBJ1-5	TRBD1	many	CASSSNGGTGPLWEPQHF	TGTGCCAGCAGCTCTAATGGCGGGACAGGGCCGCTCTGGGAGCCCCAGCATTTT
TRBV20-1	TRBJ2-7	TRBD2	-	CSARDPTSDYEQYF	TGCAGTGCTAGAGATCCCACTAGCGACTACGAGCAGTACTTC
TRBV11-2	TRBJ2-3	TRBD2	many	CASSLVAGGTDTQYF	TGTGCCAGCAGCTTAGTGGCGGGAGGCACAGATACGCAGTATTTT
TRBV5-1	TRBJ1-4	-	few	CASSSGHMNEELFF	TGCGCCAGCAGCTCGGGACATATGAATGAAGAACTGTTTTTT
TRBV19	TRBJ1-2	-	few	CASSPLLRGGGYTF	TGTGCCAGTAGTCCCCTGTTGAGGGGAGGAGGCTACACCTTC
TRBV4-1	TRBJ2-7	-	few	CASSQGDGVGYEQYF	TGCGCCAGCAGCCAGGGGGATGGGGTGGGATACGAGCAGTACTTC
TRBV5-1	TRBJ1-4	-	-	CASSAKGGEKLFF	TGCGCCAGCAGCGCAAAGGGAGGCGAAAAACTGTTTTTT
TRBV5-1	TRBJ2-7	-	many	CASSLAGDNEQYF	TGCGCCAGCAGCTTGGCGGGGGACAACGAGCAGTACTTC
TRBV5-1	TRBJ2-7	TRBD1	many	CASSNFGQGNEQYF	TGCGCCAGCAGCAACTTTGGACAGGGGAACGAGCAGTACTTC
TRBV10-3	TRBJ2-7	TRBD1	few	CAISTGGADFGYEQYF	TGTGCCATCAGTACAGGGGGCGCTGATTTCGGCTACGAGCAGTACTTC
TRBV19	TRBJ1-2	-	-	CASSRADYGYTF	TGTGCCAGTAGTCGGGCAGACTATGGCTACACCTTC